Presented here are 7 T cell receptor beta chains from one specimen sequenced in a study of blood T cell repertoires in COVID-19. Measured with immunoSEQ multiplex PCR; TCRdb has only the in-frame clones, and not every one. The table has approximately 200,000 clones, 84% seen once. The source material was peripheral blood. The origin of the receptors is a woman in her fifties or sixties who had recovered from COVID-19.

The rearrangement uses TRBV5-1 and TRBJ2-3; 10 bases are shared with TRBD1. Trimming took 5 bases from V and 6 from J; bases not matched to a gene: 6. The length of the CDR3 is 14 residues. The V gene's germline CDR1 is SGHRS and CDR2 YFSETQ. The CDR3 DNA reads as TGCGCCAGCAGAACCGGGACAGGGGTCGATACGCAGTATTTT. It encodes CASRTGTGVDTQYF.

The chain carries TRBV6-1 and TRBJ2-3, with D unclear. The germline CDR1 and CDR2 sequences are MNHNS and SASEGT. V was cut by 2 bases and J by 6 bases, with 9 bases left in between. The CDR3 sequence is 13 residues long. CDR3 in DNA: TGTGCCAGCAGTGAAAGAGGTTGGGATACGCAGTATTTT. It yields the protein CASSERGWDTQYF.

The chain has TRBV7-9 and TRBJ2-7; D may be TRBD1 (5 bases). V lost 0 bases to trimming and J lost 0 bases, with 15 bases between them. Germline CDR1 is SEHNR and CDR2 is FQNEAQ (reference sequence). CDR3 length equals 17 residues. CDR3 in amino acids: CASSLANQAGSSYEQYF. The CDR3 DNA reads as TGTGCCAGCAGCTTAGCCAACCAGGCAGGGTCCTCCTACGAGCAGTACTTC.

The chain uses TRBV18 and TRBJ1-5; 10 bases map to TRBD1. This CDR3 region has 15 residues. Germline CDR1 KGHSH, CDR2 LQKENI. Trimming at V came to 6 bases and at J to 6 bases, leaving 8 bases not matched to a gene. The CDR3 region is CASSAGQGKGQPQHF. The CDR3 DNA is TGTGCCAGCTCCGCGGGACAGGGGAAGGGTCAGCCCCAGCATTTT.

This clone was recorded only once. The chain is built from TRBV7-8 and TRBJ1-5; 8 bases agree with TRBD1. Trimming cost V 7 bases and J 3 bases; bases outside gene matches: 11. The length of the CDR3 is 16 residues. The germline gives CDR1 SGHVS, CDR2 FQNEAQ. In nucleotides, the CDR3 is TGTGCCAGCACCCTGGGACAGGCACAAAACAATCAGCCCCAGCATTTT. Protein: CASTLGQAQNNQPQHF.

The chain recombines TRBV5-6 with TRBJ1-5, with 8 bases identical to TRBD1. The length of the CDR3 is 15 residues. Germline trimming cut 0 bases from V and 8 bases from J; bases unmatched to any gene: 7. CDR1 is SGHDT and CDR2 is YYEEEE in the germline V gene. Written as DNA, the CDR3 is TGTGCCAGCAGCTTGGGGGCAGGGGGCCTCAAGCCCCAGCATTTT. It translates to CASSLGAGGLKPQHF.

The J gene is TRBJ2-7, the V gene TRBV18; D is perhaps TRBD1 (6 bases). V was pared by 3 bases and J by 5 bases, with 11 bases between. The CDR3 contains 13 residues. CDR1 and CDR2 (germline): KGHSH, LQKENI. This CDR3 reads CASSPQTGDEQYF. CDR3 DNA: TGTGCCAGCTCACCCCAGACAGGAGACGAGCAGTACTTC.